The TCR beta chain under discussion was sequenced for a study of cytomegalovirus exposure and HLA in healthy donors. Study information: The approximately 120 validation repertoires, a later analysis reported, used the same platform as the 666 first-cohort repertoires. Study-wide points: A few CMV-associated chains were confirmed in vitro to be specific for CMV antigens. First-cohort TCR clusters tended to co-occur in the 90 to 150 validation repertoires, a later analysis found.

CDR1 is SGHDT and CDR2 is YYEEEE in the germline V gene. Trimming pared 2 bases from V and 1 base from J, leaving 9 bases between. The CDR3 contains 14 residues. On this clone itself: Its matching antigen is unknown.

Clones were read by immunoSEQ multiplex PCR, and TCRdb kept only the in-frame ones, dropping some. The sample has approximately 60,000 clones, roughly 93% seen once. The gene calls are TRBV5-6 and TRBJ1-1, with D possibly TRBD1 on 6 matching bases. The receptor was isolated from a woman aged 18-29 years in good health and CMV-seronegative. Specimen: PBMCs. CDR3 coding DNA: TGTGCCAGCAGCTTTACAGGGAGGAACACTGAAGCTTTCTTT. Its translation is CASSFTGRNTEAFF.